A selection of T cell receptor beta chains follows, all from one sample in a study of technical replicates of blood from several donors. Sequencing used immunoSEQ multiplex PCR; TCRdb keeps in-frame clones, though not all of them. The sample contains 70,000 or so clones, under 99% of which appear only once. Sequenced input: T cells isolated from PBMCs. All receptors come from a human donor in good health. Each CDR3 is given with its conserved first and last residue. The D gene is left open where the match is weak. Rows give clone size only sometimes, using once, few, many, or a class for an expanded clone.

. | TRBJ1-1 | . | TRBV6-6 | CASSSPDRGWTEAFF | TGTGCCAGCAGTTCCCCGGACCGGGGGTGGACTGAAGCTTTCTTT
. | TRBJ2-1 | . | TRBV27 | CASRRGRGNEQFF | TGTGCCAGCCGTAGGGGGAGGGGGAATGAGCAGTTCTTC
TRBD1 | TRBJ1-1 | . | TRBV10-1 | CASSLSGGTEAFF | TGCGCCAGCAGTTTATCAGGGGGCACTGAAGCTTTCTTT
TRBD1 | TRBJ2-1 | . | TRBV28 | CASRYSGQANNEQFF | TGTGCCAGCCGATATTCCGGACAGGCTAACAATGAGCAGTTCTTC
. | TRBJ2-2 | . | TRBV7-6 | CASSLGWGTEPGELFF | TGTGCCAGCAGCTTAGGATGGGGGACTGAGCCCGGGGAGCTGTTTTTT
TRBD1 | TRBJ1-1 | . | TRBV27 | CASSQYRGNTEAFF | TGTGCCAGCAGCCAGTACAGGGGGAACACTGAAGCTTTCTTT
. | TRBJ1-3 | . | TRBV5-1 | CASSLGRGLGISGNTIYF | TGCGCCAGCAGCCTTGGACGGGGTCTGGGGATCTCTGGAAACACCATATATTTT
. | TRBJ1-1 | . | TRBV9 | CASSSDSGTEAFF | TGTGCCAGCAGCTCGGACAGCGGCACTGAAGCTTTCTTT
. | TRBJ1-4 | few | TRBV19 | CASSGTTNEKLFF | TGTGCCAGTAGCGGGACAACTAATGAAAAACTGTTTTTT
. | TRBJ2-7 | once | TRBV6-1 | CASNRGSYEQYF | TGTGCCAGCAACCGCGGCTCCTACGAGCAGTACTTC
. | TRBJ1-5 | . | TRBV2 | CASSEAPGGWQPQHF | TGTGCCAGCAGTGAAGCGCCGGGGGGCTGGCAGCCCCAGCATTTT
TRBD1 | TRBJ1-2 | . | TRBV10-3 | CAISESGTGENYGYTF | TGTGCCATCAGTGAGTCAGGGACAGGGGAGAACTATGGCTACACCTTC
TRBD2 | TRBJ2-7 | . | TRBV7-3 | CASSRASGRGYEQYF | TGTGCCAGCAGCCGAGCTAGCGGGAGAGGTTACGAGCAGTACTTC
TRBD2 | TRBJ2-2 | once | TRBV7-8 | CASSLAGLAGVHTGELFF | TGTGCCAGCAGCTTAGCTGGACTAGCGGGAGTGCATACCGGGGAGCTGTTTTTT
TRBD1 | TRBJ1-5 | . | TRBV2 | CASSEYRGGQPQHF | TGTGCCAGCAGTGAATACAGGGGAGGTCAGCCCCAGCATTTT
. | TRBJ2-7 | . | TRBV27 | CASCPFASPGVYEQYF | TGTGCCAGCTGCCCCTTCGCCAGTCCAGGGGTCTACGAGCAGTACTTC
. | TRBJ1-4 | . | TRBV6-1 | CASSEQQPNNEKLFF | TGTGCCAGCAGTGAGCAACAGCCAAATAATGAAAAACTGTTTTTT
TRBD2 | TRBJ2-7 | . | TRBV6-5 | CASSYSGLAYEQYF | TGTGCCAGCAGTTACTCCGGACTAGCCTACGAGCAGTACTTC
TRBD1 | TRBJ1-1 | . | TRBV2 | CASRAGGAVNTEAFF | TGTGCCAGTCGCGCAGGGGGTGCGGTGAACACTGAAGCTTTCTTT
TRBD2 | TRBJ2-1 | . | TRBV7-3 | CASSLSSGSYNEQFF | TGTGCCAGCAGCTTAAGTAGCGGGAGTTACAATGAGCAGTTCTTC
. | TRBJ2-5 | once | TRBV7-7 | CASSLGGGTQYF | TGTGCTAGCAGCTTAGGTGGCGGGACCCAGTACTTC
. | TRBJ1-5 | . | TRBV10-2 | CASRDTAQGLNQPQHF | TGCGCCAGCCGAGACACGGCGCAGGGCCTCAATCAGCCCCAGCATTTT
. | TRBJ1-1 | . | TRBV11-3 | CASSFGTFSMNTEAFF | TGTGCCAGCAGCTTCGGGACATTTAGCATGAACACTGAAGCTTTCTTT
TRBD2 | TRBJ2-1 | . | TRBV20-1 | CSARLARGQFF | TGCAGTGCCCGACTAGCTCGGGGGCAGTTCTTC
. | TRBJ2-1 | . | TRBV5-1 | CASSLVGGSLYNEQFF | TGCGCCAGCAGCTTGGTCGGAGGGAGTCTCTACAATGAGCAGTTCTTC
TRBD2 | TRBJ2-7 | . | TRBV30 | CAWSAGTSGRADEQYF | TGTGCCTGGAGTGCCGGGACTAGCGGGAGGGCCGACGAGCAGTACTTC
. | TRBJ2-7 | . | TRBV21-1 | CASSTSERQSYEQYF | TGTGCCAGCAGCACCTCTGAGCGGCAATCCTACGAGCAGTACTTC
. | TRBJ2-1 | . | TRBV25-1 | CASSEYGQNGNEQFF | TGTGCCAGCAGTGAATACGGACAGAATGGGAATGAGCAGTTCTTC
TRBD2 | TRBJ2-1 | . | TRBV5-5 | CASSLLTSGPVGEQFF | TGTGCCAGCAGCTTGTTAACTAGCGGGCCGGTCGGTGAGCAGTTCTTC
TRBD2 | TRBJ2-2 | . | TRBV28 | CASSYIEVAGGVGELFF | TGTGCCAGCAGTTACATAGAAGTAGCGGGAGGAGTCGGGGAGCTGTTTTTT
. | TRBJ1-1 | . | TRBV7-2 | CASSLDSWNTEAFF | TGTGCCAGCAGCTTAGATTCGTGGAACACTGAAGCTTTCTTT
. | TRBJ1-1 | . | TRBV5-6 | CASSPLGAQTEAFF | TGTGCCAGCAGTCCCCTGGGGGCGCAGACTGAAGCTTTCTTT
TRBD1 | TRBJ2-7 | . | TRBV29-1 | CSVPGQGIYEQYF | TGCAGCGTTCCGGGACAGGGGATATACGAGCAGTACTTC
. | TRBJ2-7 | . | TRBV6-5 | CAIGGDGYEQYF | TGTGCCATAGGGGGAGATGGCTACGAGCAGTACTTC
TRBD1 | TRBJ2-3 | . | TRBV9 | CASSAYRGEDTQYF | TGTGCCAGCAGCGCGTACAGGGGAGAAGATACGCAGTATTTT
. | TRBJ2-1 | . | TRBV6-5 | CASSGVYNEQFF | TGTGCCAGCAGCGGAGTTTACAATGAGCAGTTCTTC
. | TRBJ1-5 | . | TRBV15 | CATEGGSNQPQHF | TGTGCCACAGAGGGGGGGAGCAATCAGCCCCAGCATTTT
. | TRBJ2-1 | . | TRBV14 | CASSQASYNEQFF | TGTGCCAGCAGCCAGGCCTCCTACAATGAGCAGTTCTTC
. | TRBJ2-1 | . | TRBV5-4 | CASSRTGNEQFF | TGTGCCAGCAGCCGCACAGGGAATGAGCAGTTCTTC
. | TRBJ1-1 | . | TRBV5-1 | CASSPTGTTNTEAFF | TGCGCCAGCAGTCCAACCGGGACTACGAACACTGAAGCTTTCTTT